This is a list of T cell receptor beta chains from one sample in a study of blood T cell repertoires in COVID-19. The table came from immunoSEQ multiplex PCR; TCRdb's copy has only in-frame clones and leaves some out. The profile shows 200,000 to 250,000 clones, around nine tenths of them singletons. Sequencing was carried out using peripheral blood. All receptors derive from a man aged 50-60 years with COVID-19, enrolled during active disease. CDR3s include the opening cysteine and the closing phenylalanine or tryptophan.

v_call	j_call	cdr3_aa
TRBV10-2	TRBJ2-1	CASRMLAGPYNEQFF
TRBV5-1	TRBJ1-6	CASSLGGQGRSPLHF
TRBV3-1/TRBV3-2	TRBJ2-7	CASSQGTEIYEQYF
TRBV9	TRBJ2-1	CASSVTGGTYNEQFF
TRBV7-9	TRBJ2-7	CASSLVRDRSHEQYF
TRBV6-5	TRBJ2-5	CASSYGGLAETQYF
TRBV7-9	TRBJ1-1	CASSLRIRGLSEAFF
TRBV24-1	TRBJ1-3	CAPTGVGGNTIYF
TRBV7-3	TRBJ1-4	CASSAPLGQGAMENEKLFF
TRBV19	TRBJ1-5	CASSTSYQPQHF
TRBV24-1	TRBJ2-7	CATSPDREPYEQYF
TRBV6-6	TRBJ1-1	CASSFAQANTEAFF
TRBV5-4	TRBJ2-6	CASSPKTVAGVLTF
TRBV24-1	TRBJ2-1	CATNAGASSYNEQFF
TRBV2	TRBJ2-2	CASKRSPSGSAGELFF
TRBV19	TRBJ1-5	CASSTNPDQPQHF
TRBV5-1	TRBJ2-2	CASSFTGGRGTGELFF
TRBV4-1	TRBJ2-7	CASSHPAGGNEQYF
TRBV6-5	TRBJ2-7	CASTNSGGTYEQYF
TRBV15	TRBJ1-2	CATSMNRGRNYGYTF
TRBV19	TRBJ1-4	CASKFRGPGREKLFF
TRBV9	TRBJ1-3	CASSQGPDTIYF
TRBV24-1	TRBJ2-3	CATSDSRTSGSDTQYF
TRBV7-8	TRBJ1-4	CASSLRGINEKLFF
TRBV19	TRBJ2-2	CASRLLAAGGTGELFF
TRBV6-5	TRBJ2-2	CASSPRQGELFF
TRBV6-2/TRBV6-3	TRBJ2-7	CASSYSGLPYEQYF
TRBV11-2	TRBJ2-7	CASSFSRDSTYEQYF
TRBV11-2	TRBJ2-1	CASSLAVGGRQFF
TRBV29-1	TRBJ1-3	CSAGASSGNTIYF
TRBV29-1	TRBJ1-5	CSVHDSDQPQHF
TRBV7-9	TRBJ1-6	CASSGGQAMSLHF
TRBV6-1	TRBJ2-5	CASSEPGLAGDFETQYF
TRBV25-1	TRBJ1-6	CASSEFGKGAMSLHF
TRBV6-5	TRBJ2-3	CASSFSSDTDTQYF
TRBV29-1	TRBJ1-1	CSVPNRGMNTEAFF
TRBV10-3	TRBJ2-1	CAINRGPQSSYNEQFF